A selection of T cell receptor beta chains follows, all from one sample in a study of CD8+ T cells in alopecia areata. TCRdb's copy holds only in-frame clones and misses some; the assay was immunoSEQ multiplex PCR. The data hold about 110,000 clones, with approximately 59% observed a single time. Sequencing was done on a sample of CD8+ T cells sorted from blood. The receptors come from a human donor in good health. Both conserved end residues are part of each CDR3. Fields, in order: V gene, clone size, D gene, J gene, CDR3 protein, CDR3 DNA. A D gene is named only where the DNA matches it firmly. Clone sizes are given selectively: once, few, many, or a class where the clone is expanded.

>TRBV6-5|NA|TRBD1|TRBJ2-6
CASSATGDGANVLTF
TGTGCCAGCAGTGCAACAGGGGACGGGGCCAACGTCCTGACTTTC
>TRBV5-1|few|TRBD2|TRBJ2-5
CASSLDPAGDQETQYF
TGCGCCAGCAGCTTGGATCCAGCGGGGGACCAAGAGACCCAGTACTTC
>TRBV18|NA|TRBD1|TRBJ2-7
CASSPRQGIDEQYF
TGTGCCAGCTCACCTAGACAGGGTATCGACGAGCAGTACTTC
>TRBV10-3|NA|TRBD1|TRBJ2-7
CAISEGQGNHEQYF
TGTGCCATCAGTGAGGGACAGGGGAATCACGAGCAGTACTTC
>TRBV6-4|few|TRBD1|TRBJ2-1
CASSSSGQGNNEQFF
TGTGCCAGCAGTTCCTCGGGACAGGGGAACAATGAGCAGTTCTTC
>TRBV2|NA|NA|TRBJ2-1
CAISRDSYNEQFF
TGTGCCATCAGCCGGGACTCCTACAATGAGCAGTTCTTC
>TRBV10-3|few|NA|TRBJ2-7
CAISDDSYEQYF
TGTGCCATCAGTGACGACTCCTACGAGCAGTACTTC
>TRBV7-6|NA|TRBD1|TRBJ1-5
CASSFGTGEVPQHF
TGTGCCAGCAGCTTTGGGACAGGTGAGGTGCCCCAGCATTTT
>TRBV19|NA|TRBD2|TRBJ2-5
CASSMGTSDTETQYF
TGTGCCAGTAGTATGGGGACTAGCGATACGGAGACCCAGTACTTC
>TRBV6-1|NA|TRBD1|TRBJ2-7
CASSEGRQGSYEQYF
TGTGCCAGCAGTGAGGGCCGACAGGGCTCCTACGAGCAGTACTTC